The 24 T cell receptor beta chains in this list originate from one sample, sequenced in a study of blood T cell repertoires in COVID-19. TCRdb's copy holds only in-frame clones and misses some; the assay was immunoSEQ multiplex PCR. The sample includes 250,000 or so clones, less than 90% seen only once; the top ten take 6.2%. Sequencing was performed on peripheral blood. These TCRs come from a man aged 60 to 69 with acute or convalescent COVID-19.

The rearrangement uses TRBV18 and TRBJ1-4; a possible D gene is TRBD1 (5 bases). The CDR3 runs 17 residues. Trimming cost V 5 bases and J 4 bases, with 20 bases left between them. The germline CDR1 and CDR2 sequences are KGHSH and LQKENI. As DNA, the CDR3 is TGTGCCAGCTCAAGCCGTCATGACAGCCACTATAATGAAAAACTGTTTTTT. This translates into CASSSRHDSHYNEKLFF.

J is TRBJ2-3 and V is TRBV24-1; TRBD1 aligns across 9 bases. V shed 3 bases and J 6 bases; nucleotides not matched to a gene: 6. Germline V CDR1 and CDR2: KGHDR, SFDVKD. This CDR3 has 15 amino acids. The CDR3 DNA reads TGTGCCACCAGTGATGAGGACAGGGGAGCGGATACGCAGTATTTT. Amino acids: CATSDEDRGADTQYF.

The chain couples TRBV6-5 to TRBJ2-4; TRBD1 aligns across 10 bases. Germline loops: CDR1 MNHEY, CDR2 SVGAGI. Trimming took 7 bases from V and 6 from J; bases not matched to a gene: 6. There are 14 residues in the CDR3. For the CDR3, the DNA is TGTGCCAGCACTTTGGACAGGGGGATAAACATTCAGTACTTC. Its protein is CASTLDRGINIQYF.

This sequence joins TRBV18 and TRBJ1-1; D is possibly TRBD1 (5 bases). Trimming left V 0 bases short and J 11 bases short, with 28 bases between. The V gene's germline CDR1 is KGHSH and CDR2 LQKENI. The CDR3 is 18 amino acids. CDR3 DNA: TGTGCCAGCTCACCACCGACGGGAGGCCCCCGGGGCGGCAGCGGGGCTTTCTTT. Amino acids: CASSPPTGGPRGGSGAFF. Combining the CDR3 with reference TRBV18 and TRBJ1-1 gives the whole variable domain NAGVMQNPRHLVRRRGQEARLRCSPMKGHSHVYWYRQLPEEGLKFMVYLQKENIIDESGMPKERFSAEFPKEGPSILRIQQVVRGDSAAYFCASSPPTGGPRGGSGAFFGQGTRLTVV.

V and J are TRBV11-1 and TRBJ2-5, with TRBD2 as a possible D gene (5 bases). CDR1 and CDR2 (germline): SGHAT, FQDESV (reference sequence). The V and J ends lost 5 bases and 4 bases respectively, with 11 bases between them. The CDR3 is made up of 13 amino acids. The CDR3 DNA follows: TGTGCCAGCAGCGCCCCGGGGTCAGAGACCCAGTACTTC. Protein: CASSAPGSETQYF.

In its sample, this clone was seen once. This chain uses TRBV28 with TRBJ2-7; D possibly corresponds to TRBD2 (5 bases). The CDR3 has 16 amino acids. The germline V gene has CDR1 MDHEN and CDR2 SYDVKM. Trimming shortened V by 1 base and J by 0 bases, and 13 bases separated the two germline ends. The CDR3 loop is CASSLSGVLFSYEQYF. The CDR3 bases are TGTGCCAGCAGTTTATCCGGGGTACTCTTCTCCTACGAGCAGTACTTC.

This clone came up many times. V usage is TRBV9 and J usage is TRBJ1-1; D perhaps matches TRBD1 (5 bases). The CDR3 consists of 14 residues. Germline lookup yields CDR1 SGDLS and CDR2 YYNGEE. V was cut by 3 bases and J by 8 bases, with 17 bases left in between. The CDR3 sequence: CASSDRQGQGEAFF. The CDR3 DNA sequence: TGTGCCAGCAGCGACCGTCAGGGCCAAGGCGAAGCTTTCTTT.

V and J are TRBV7-9 and TRBJ1-2, with 9 bases that match TRBD1. Germline V lookup: CDR1 SEHNR, CDR2 FQNEAQ (reference sequence). This CDR3 comprises 15 residues. With 5 bases clipped from V and 3 bases from J, the junction kept 7 bases outside the gene matches. The CDR3 DNA follows: TGTGCCAGCAGCCCGCCGCGGGACAGGGACTATGGCTACACCTTC. Protein product: CASSPPRDRDYGYTF.

The genes are TRBV27 and TRBJ1-2; 8 bases match TRBD1. V was pared by 5 bases and J by 9 bases, with 8 bases of the junction left unmatched. CDR1 is MNHEY, CDR2 SMNVEV, per germline (reference sequence). This CDR3 is built from 13 residues. In nucleotides, the CDR3 is TGTGCCAGCAGTCATGGACAGGGTGCTAGCTACACCTTC. Its translation is CASSHGQGASYTF.

This chain joins TRBV6-4 and TRBJ2-2; D may be TRBD2 (6 bases). The V and J ends lost 4 bases and 4 bases respectively, with 10 bases between them. The germline gives CDR1 MRHNA, CDR2 SNTAGT. The CDR3 covers 14 residues. The CDR3 sequence is CASSVEEGTGELFF. The CDR3 DNA reads as TGTGCCAGCAGTGTCGAGGAGGGCACCGGGGAGCTGTTTTTT.

This clone has just one count. V gene TRBV15 combines with J gene TRBJ2-6; 7 nucleotides match TRBD1. Trimming took 0 bases from V and 1 from J; bases not matched to a gene: 6. Germline V lookup: CDR1 LNHNV, CDR2 YYDKDF (reference sequence). The CDR3 totals 18 residues. Here the CDR3 DNA reads TGTGCCACCAGCAGAGATTACGGCAGGGGGTCTGGGGCCAACGTCCTGACTTTC. Residues: CATSRDYGRGSGANVLTF.

The chain combines TRBV19 with TRBJ2-2; D is perhaps TRBD2 (6 bases). This CDR3 has 14 amino acids. Germline CDR1 reads LNHDA; CDR2 reads SQIVND (reference sequence). V was cut by 2 bases and J by 6 bases, with 10 bases left in between. The CDR3 nucleotides read TGTGCCAGTAGTATAAGTCTAGCGCCCGGGGAGCTGTTTTTT. This translates into CASSISLAPGELFF.

V usage is TRBV6-5 and J usage is TRBJ1-1; the match to TRBD1 covers 8 bases. J gave up 11 bases and V 6 bases, and 8 bases lay outside the gene matches. The CDR3 is made up of 12 amino acids. CDR1 and CDR2 from the germline V gene are MNHEY and SVGAGI. As DNA, the CDR3 is TGTGCCAGCAGCTATCGACAGGGGAGGGCTTTCTTT. Amino acid sequence: CASSYRQGRAFF.

V gene TRBV30 combines with J gene TRBJ1-6; 10 nucleotides match TRBD1. The CDR3 extends over 15 amino acids. Germline lookup yields CDR1 GTSNPN and CDR2 SVGIG (reference sequence). The ends lost 4 bases at V and 9 bases at J; junction bases unmatched: 9. The CDR3 is CAWKDGTGVGSPLHF. The CDR3 DNA follows: TGTGCCTGGAAAGACGGGACAGGGGTTGGTTCACCCCTCCACTTT.

The V call is TRBV4-2, the J call TRBJ2-1; TRBD2 matches at 10 bases. V was clipped by 1 base and J by 7 bases; unmatched bases: 7. The CDR3 spans 16 residues. Per germline, CDR1 LGHNA and CDR2 YNFKEQ. The CDR3 protein is CASSQVGTSATNEQFF. DNA of the CDR3: TGTGCCAGCAGCCAAGTAGGGACTAGCGCGACGAATGAGCAGTTCTTC.

The chain recombines TRBV6-5 with TRBJ1-3; perhaps TRBD1 as D (5 bases). CDR3 length: 15 amino acids. The ends were cut back, 4 bases at V and 8 bases at J, with 18 bases in the middle. Germline V gives CDR1 MNHEY, CDR2 SVGAGI. CDR3 coding DNA: TGTGCCAGCAGTTTCGTGGGGCCGCCTGGGGACACCATATATTTT. This encodes CASSFVGPPGDTIYF.

J is TRBJ2-5 and V is TRBV10-1; TRBD1 matches at 8 bases. V shed 2 bases, J shed 4 bases, and the junction held 0 bases outside the gene matches. CDR1 is WNHNN, CDR2 SYGVQD, per germline (reference sequence). The CDR3 runs to 13 residues. The CDR3 sequence is CASSETGGETQYF. CDR3 DNA: TGCGCCAGCAGTGAGACAGGGGGAGAGACCCAGTACTTC.

This chain uses TRBV11-3 with TRBJ2-7, with 9 bases aligning to TRBD2. There are 17 residues in the CDR3. The J segment lost 7 bases and the V segment lost 0 bases, leaving 13 bases of the junction unmatched. The germline V gene has CDR1 SGHNT and CDR2 YENEEA. The CDR3 DNA follows: TGTGCCAGCAGCTTAGATACTGGCGGGAGGGCCCTCGGGGAGCAGTACTTC. Translation: CASSLDTGGRALGEQYF.

V gene TRBV28 combines with J gene TRBJ1-1; the D is unclear. V gave up 6 bases and J gave up 3 bases, with 14 bases separating them. Germline-derived CDR1 and CDR2 are MDHEN and SYDVKM. This CDR3 comprises 14 residues. The CDR3 spells CASRQDGSYTEAFF. The CDR3 DNA follows: TGTGCCAGCAGGCAGGACGGGAGTTACACTGAAGCTTTCTTT. The complete variable domain, with remaining parts taken from reference TRBV28 and TRBJ1-1, reads DVKVTQSSRYLVKRTGEKVFLECVQDMDHENMFWYRQDPGLGLRLIYFSYDVKMKEKGDIPEGYSVSREKKERFSLILESASTNQTSMYLCASRQDGSYTEAFFGQGTRLTVV.

V usage is TRBV5-5 and J usage is TRBJ1-2; D perhaps matches TRBD1 (5 bases). The CDR3 is 17 amino acids. Germline V gives CDR1 SGHKS, CDR2 YYEKEE (reference sequence). The V end lost 0 bases, the J end lost 2 bases, and 17 bases lay between the germline ends. The CDR3 protein is CASSLVLGAYDNYGYTF. The CDR3 DNA reads as TGTGCCAGCAGCTTGGTACTTGGGGCATACGACAACTATGGCTACACCTTC.

This chain connects TRBV2 to TRBJ2-7; D is possibly TRBD1 (6 bases). The CDR3 spans 13 residues. The V end was cut by 7 bases, the J end by 9 bases, with 19 bases between. The V gene's germline CDR1 is SNHLY and CDR2 FYNNEI. The CDR3 spells CASMAGQGFGQYF. In DNA, the CDR3 is TGTGCCAGCATGGCAGGGCAGGGGTTCGGGCAGTACTTC.

The chain uses TRBV7-3 and TRBJ2-1, with TRBD1 matching over 8 bases. CDR3 size: 14 residues. The V segment lost 6 bases and the J segment 1 base; nucleotides outside the gene matches: 2. The germline CDR1 and CDR2 sequences are SGHTA and FQGTGA. As DNA, the CDR3 is TGTGCCAGCAGACAGGGGGAATCCTACAATGAGCAGTTCTTC. Its protein is CASRQGESYNEQFF.

The chain recombines TRBV14 with TRBJ2-2; D gene ambiguous. The CDR3 contains 15 residues. V lost 4 bases and J lost 1, with 10 bases in between. Looked up from germline, CDR1 is SGHDN and CDR2 is FVKESK. The CDR3 DNA reads as TGTGCCAGCAGCCTTCGACTGGGGAACACCGGGGAGCTGTTTTTT. This translates into CASSLRLGNTGELFF.

CDR3 sequence reads: CAWTGWNTEAFF. The CDR3 DNA follows: TGTGCCTGGACCGGGTGGAATACTGAAGCTTTCTTT. The chain has TRBV30 and TRBJ1-1; no reliable D call. V lost 4 bases to trimming and J lost 5 bases, with 11 bases between them. CDR1 GTSNPN and CDR2 SVGIG come from the germline V gene (reference sequence). The CDR3 runs to 12 residues.